The 26 T cell receptor beta chains below come from one sample, sequenced in a study of Ad26.COV2.S vaccination and SARS-CoV-2 variants. The repertoire was sequenced with immunoSEQ multiplex PCR; TCRdb's copy has only in-frame clones and lacks some. The table includes some 300,000 clones, approximately 86% detected once. Treatment denoted: 15 to 20 received Ad26.COV2.S at low or high dose, single or two shots; about 5 received placebo; per-sample allocation not given. It was on day 63 after the first vaccine or placebo injection that samples were taken. Here the sequenced sample was peripheral blood, taken in a trial of Ad26.COV2.S vaccine versus placebo. These receptors all come from a person between 18 and 60 years old who received the Ad26.COV2.S COVID-19 vaccine or a placebo.

As concerns this clone: Other DNA sequences in this specimen translate into the identical CDR3. V is TRBV3-1 (or the pseudogene TRBV3-2) and J is TRBJ1-6; D is uncertain. V was clipped by 4 bases and J by 7 bases, with 2 bases between them. Germline CDR1 LGHDT, CDR2 YNNKEL (reference sequence). This CDR3 spans 11 amino acids. CDR3 bases: TGTGCCAGCAGCCGGAATTCACCCCTCCACTTT. Protein sequence: CASSRNSPLHF.

The V and J genes are TRBV11-2 and TRBJ2-7; no clear D gene. Germline V CDR1 and CDR2: SGHAT, FQNNGV. The ends were cut back, 3 bases at V and 3 bases at J, with 9 bases in the middle. The CDR3 spans 13 residues. The DNA for the CDR3 is TGTGCCAGCAGCTTGACCCCCTTCTACGAGCAGTACTTC. This encodes CASSLTPFYEQYF.

The chain joins TRBV6-5 to TRBJ1-6; 7 bases align to TRBD1. The V gene's germline CDR1 is MNHEY and CDR2 SVGAGI. After removal of 6 bases from V and 10 bases from J, the junction contained 12 bases not matched to a gene. This CDR3 region has 15 residues. The chain's CDR3 is CASRSTGISSSPLHF. The CDR3 nucleotides are TGTGCCAGCAGATCGACAGGGATCTCGAGCTCACCCCTCCACTTT.

This clone occurred once. This chain uses TRBV9 with TRBJ2-2; D not certain. V was cut by 0 bases and J by 0 bases, with 6 bases left in between. CDR3 size: 15 residues. Germline values: CDR1 SGDLS, CDR2 YYNGEE. The CDR3 bases are TGTGCCAGCAGCGTAGACGGGCCGAACACCGGGGAGCTGTTTTTT. The encoded protein is CASSVDGPNTGELFF.

This clone came up many times. This sequence joins TRBV30 and TRBJ1-6; D gene unclear. The germline gives CDR1 GTSNPN, CDR2 SVGIG (reference sequence). Trimming took off 0 bases at V and 10 bases at J, with 13 bases between the two ends. CDR3 length: 14 residues. The DNA of the CDR3 is TGTGCCTGGAGTGTATATCAGGAGCCCTCACCCCTCCACTTT. Translated, it gives CAWSVYQEPSPLHF.

The gene calls are TRBV28 and TRBJ1-1, with D possibly being TRBD1 (6 bases). CDR1 is MDHEN and CDR2 is SYDVKM in the germline V gene. With 7 bases removed from V and 0 bases from J, the gap between germline ends came to 18 bases. This CDR3 contains 16 residues. The CDR3: CASTELTGPMNTEAFF. DNA of the CDR3: TGTGCCAGCACCGAGCTGACAGGACCTATGAACACTGAAGCTTTCTTT.

V gene TRBV30 combines with J gene TRBJ2-1; D is unclear. Trimming pared 3 bases from V and 3 bases from J, leaving 12 bases between. The CDR3 is made up of 14 amino acids. Germline loops: CDR1 GTSNPN, CDR2 SVGIG (reference sequence). The CDR3 reads CAWRPQLLYNEQFF. The CDR3 nucleotides are TGTGCCTGGAGGCCTCAGTTGCTCTACAATGAGCAGTTCTTC.

The chain joins TRBV18 to TRBJ1-3, with D perhaps TRBD1 (5 bases). The CDR3 loop spans 15 amino acids. Trimming left V 1 base short and J 2 bases short, with 9 bases between. Per germline, CDR1 KGHSH and CDR2 LQKENI. CDR3 region: CASSPRGGPGNTIYF. CDR3 sequence (DNA): TGTGCCAGCTCACCACGGGGGGGACCTGGAAACACCATATATTTT.

This clone was recorded a few times. V usage is TRBV7-3 and J usage is TRBJ2-1; D uncertain. The CDR3 consists of 15 residues. Germline V gene lookup returns CDR1 SGHTA and CDR2 FQGTGA. The V end was cut by 1 base, the J end by 0 bases, with 7 bases between. The CDR3 region is CASSLIWSSYNEQFF. For the CDR3, the DNA is TGTGCCAGCAGCTTAATATGGAGCTCCTACAATGAGCAGTTCTTC.

V is TRBV14 and J is TRBJ1-6; no firm D call. The CDR3 runs to 14 residues. Germline loops: CDR1 SGHDN, CDR2 FVKESK. V dropped 1 base and J dropped 7 bases, with 8 bases sitting between them. The CDR3 sequence: CASSQAGFNSPLHF. CDR3 nucleotides: TGTGCCAGCAGCCAAGCCGGCTTCAATTCACCCCTCCACTTT.

In the case of this clone: The same CDR3 can be traced to other DNA sequences in this sample. This chain links TRBV5-1 with TRBJ2-5, with no clear D. The CDR3 runs to 11 residues. Germline CDR1 reads SGHRS; CDR2 reads YFSETQ. V lost 4 bases and J lost 2, with 3 bases in between. DNA for the CDR3: TGCGCCAGCAGCCGACAAGAGACCCAGTACTTC. Translated: CASSRQETQYF.

V usage is TRBV5-1 and J usage is TRBJ2-7; D is possibly TRBD1 (6 bases). Germline V lookup: CDR1 SGHRS, CDR2 YFSETQ. This CDR3 has 14 amino acids. The V and J ends lost 4 bases and 4 bases respectively, with 15 bases between them. CDR3 bases: TGCGCCAGCAGCCCCGGACAGATAGCTTACGAGCAGTACTTC. It codes for CASSPGQIAYEQYF.

This clone was counted once. This rearrangement joins TRBV6-5 to TRBJ2-7; D may be TRBD1 or TRBD2 (5 bases each). CDR1 and CDR2 from the germline V gene are MNHEY and SVGAGI. The CDR3 is 15 amino acids. The V gene lost 0 bases and the J gene lost 2 bases, with 11 bases spanning the gap. In DNA form, the CDR3 reads TGTGCCAGCAGTTACTCTGAGGGGAGAACCTACGAGCAGTACTTC. Translating gives CASSYSEGRTYEQYF.

This clone appeared a few times. This chain uses TRBV6-6 with TRBJ1-5; D gene unclear. Germline lookup yields CDR1 MNHNY and CDR2 SVGAGI (reference sequence). CDR3 length: 14 residues. The V end was cut by 2 bases, the J end by 6 bases, with 11 bases between. The CDR3 loop reads CASSYPEEGQPQHF. The CDR3 nucleotides are TGTGCCAGCAGTTACCCCGAGGAGGGTCAGCCCCAGCATTTT.

The table lists this clone with a count of one. The rearrangement links TRBV5-6 to TRBJ1-2; TRBD1 matches at 9 bases. This CDR3 is 15 amino acids long. CDR1 and CDR2 (germline): SGHDT, YYEEEE. V gave up 4 bases and J gave up 5 bases; unmatched junction bases: 9. The CDR3 reads CASSPQTQGAYGYTF. The CDR3 DNA reads as TGTGCCAGCAGCCCACAGACACAGGGGGCGTATGGCTACACCTTC.

The chain links TRBV6-5 to TRBJ1-5, with 7 bases identical to TRBD1. This CDR3 has 12 amino acids. The V gene end was trimmed by 8 bases and the J gene end by 3 bases; junction bases not matched to a gene: 1. Germline V CDR1 and CDR2: MNHEY, SVGAGI. The CDR3 protein is CASGTANQPQHF. CDR3 sequence (DNA): TGTGCCAGCGGGACAGCCAATCAGCCCCAGCATTTT.

As to this clone: An end of the junction differs from the germline gene, which may be a read error. The chain joins TRBV7-7 to TRBJ2-1; 9 bases line up with TRBD1. From germline, CDR1 is SSHAT and CDR2 FNYEAQ (reference sequence). The CDR3 has 14 residues. The CDR3 loop reads CASSLGDRDNEQFF. The DNA for the CDR3 is TGTGCTAGCAGCTTAGGGGACAGGGACAATGAGCAGTTCTTC.

This chain uses TRBV30 with TRBJ1-3; D not resolved. Germline V CDR1 and CDR2: GTSNPN, SVGIG (reference sequence). The V gene lost 2 bases and the J gene lost 4 bases, with 12 bases spanning the gap. This CDR3 region has 14 residues. CDR3 sequence reads: CAWSIGREGNTIYF. The CDR3 DNA is TGTGCCTGGAGTATCGGTAGGGAGGGAAACACCATATATTTT.

With regard to this clone: One junction end disagrees with the germline gene, perhaps due to a read error. The V gene is TRBV5-4, the J gene TRBJ1-3; D unclear. Germline lookup yields CDR1 SGHNT and CDR2 YYREEE (reference sequence). CDR3 length equals 13 residues. Here the CDR3 DNA reads TGCTCCTTTGGACGGAACTCTGGAAACACCATATATTTT. It codes for CSFGRNSGNTIYF. Supplemented by reference TRBV5-4 and TRBJ1-3, the full variable domain reads ETGVTQSPTHLIKTRGQQVTLRCSSQSGHNTVSWYQQALGQGPQFIFQYYREEENGRGNFPPRFSGLQFPNYSSELNVNALELDDSALYLCSFGRNSGNTIYFGEGSWLTVV.

V and J are TRBV30 and TRBJ1-2, with TRBD1 matching over 7 bases. The length of the CDR3 is 15 residues. The germline CDR1 and CDR2 sequences are GTSNPN and SVGIG (reference sequence). Germline trimming cut 0 bases from V and 8 bases from J; bases unmatched to any gene: 12. Here the CDR3 reads CAWSVLATGSGGYTF. The CDR3 bases are TGTGCCTGGAGTGTACTCGCGACAGGGAGTGGAGGCTACACCTTC.

This clone was counted a single time. The CDR3 loop is CASSSGQRRTNEKLFF. CDR3 DNA: TGTGCCAGCAGCTCGGGACAGCGAAGGACTAATGAAAAACTGTTTTTT. The chain recombines TRBV5-5 with TRBJ1-4; 7 nucleotides match TRBD1. With V trimmed by 3 bases and J by 2 bases, 7 bases remained unmatched. The germline V gene encodes CDR1 SGHKS and CDR2 YYEKEE (reference sequence). The CDR3 extends over 16 amino acids.

V is TRBV4-1 and J is TRBJ1-1, with TRBD1 as a possible D gene (5 bases). Trimming removed 2 bases from V and 6 bases from J, with 10 bases in between. The CDR3 is made up of 13 amino acids. Germline assignment: CDR1 MGHRA and CDR2 YSYEKL. The CDR3 region is CASSQTPGAEAFF. CDR3 coding DNA: TGCGCCAGCAGCCAAACTCCGGGGGCTGAAGCTTTCTTT.

The genes are TRBV5-1 and TRBJ2-7; a weak D match, TRBD2 (5 bases). This CDR3 contains 13 residues. The V and J ends lost 4 bases and 0 bases respectively, with 8 bases between them. Germline-derived CDR1 and CDR2 are SGHRS and YFSETQ. The CDR3 loop reads CASSPGSSYEQYF. The CDR3, as DNA: TGCGCCAGCAGCCCGGGAAGCTCCTACGAGCAGTACTTC.

This sequence joins TRBV19 and TRBJ1-2, with TRBD1 matching over 12 bases. Trimming took 5 bases from V and 3 from J; bases not matched to a gene: 4. The CDR3 has 15 amino acids. Germline loops: CDR1 LNHDA, CDR2 SQIVND (reference sequence). The CDR3 DNA sequence: TGTGCCAGTAGTCGGGACAGGGGGCGAGACTATGGCTACACCTTC. Amino acid sequence: CASSRDRGRDYGYTF.

This clone was seen a handful of times. The gene calls are TRBV4-3 and TRBJ2-3, with D perhaps TRBD2 (7 bases). The V gene's germline CDR1 is LGHNA and CDR2 YSLEER. Trimming left V 3 bases short and J 13 bases short, with 20 bases between. The CDR3 totals 14 residues. The CDR3 DNA follows: TGCGCCAGCAGCCAGGTTCCGGGGGGCCCTGGGAAGTATTTT. Amino acid sequence: CASSQVPGGPGKYF.

The V gene is TRBV7-2, the J gene TRBJ2-2, with D unresolved. This CDR3 contains 14 residues. V dropped 5 bases and J dropped 0 bases, with 7 bases sitting between them. CDR1 SGHTA and CDR2 FQGNSA come from the germline V gene. Written as DNA, the CDR3 is TGTGCCAGCAGCCACAAGACGAACACCGGGGAGCTGTTTTTT. Translation: CASSHKTNTGELFF.